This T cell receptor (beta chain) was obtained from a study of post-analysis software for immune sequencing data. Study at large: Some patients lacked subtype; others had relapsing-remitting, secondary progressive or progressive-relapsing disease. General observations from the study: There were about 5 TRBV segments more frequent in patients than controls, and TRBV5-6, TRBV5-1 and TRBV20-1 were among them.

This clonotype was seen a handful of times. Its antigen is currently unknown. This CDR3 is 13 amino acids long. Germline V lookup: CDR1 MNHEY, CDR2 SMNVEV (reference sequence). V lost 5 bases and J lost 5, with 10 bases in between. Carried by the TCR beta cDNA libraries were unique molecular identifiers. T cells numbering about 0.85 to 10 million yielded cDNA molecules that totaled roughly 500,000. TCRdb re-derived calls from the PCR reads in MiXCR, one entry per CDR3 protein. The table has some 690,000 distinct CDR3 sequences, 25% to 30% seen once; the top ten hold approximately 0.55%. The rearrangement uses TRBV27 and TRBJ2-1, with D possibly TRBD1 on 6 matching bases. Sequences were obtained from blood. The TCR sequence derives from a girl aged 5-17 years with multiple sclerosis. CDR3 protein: CASSRPGDNEQFF. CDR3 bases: TGTGCCAGCAGTCGGCCAGGGGACAATGAGCAGTTCTTC.